The present T cell receptor (beta chain) was sequenced within a study of cytomegalovirus exposure and HLA in healthy donors. Study-level results: When a later analysis was performed, an Asian-associated ancestry cluster reportedly had fewer N-insertions than the roughly 640-donor mean.

Concerning this clone itself: Its target is not known.

The CDR3 has 12 residues. V was cut by 5 bases and J by 9 bases, with 11 bases left in between. CDR1 is SEHNR, CDR2 FQNEAQ, per germline (reference sequence). 60 Vbeta and 13 Jbeta primers were used in PCR. Per the original data handling: A later analysis counted 65 million to 95 million unique TCR beta chains, around 10 million shared. The table came from immunoSEQ multiplex PCR; TCRdb's copy has only in-frame clones and leaves some out. The V and J calls and clone size were taken over from that table, and D and trimming were inferred from the DNA. The data contain approximately 190,000 clones, around 87% of them seen just once; the ten biggest clones take up over 1%.

This receptor was identified in a man aged 25-45 years in good health and CMV-seronegative. The chain recombines TRBV7-9 with TRBJ2-1; tentative D call: TRBD1 (6 bases). The sample consisted of PBMCs. CDR3 residues: CASSLGQFEQFF. The CDR3 bases are TGTGCCAGCAGCCTTGGACAGTTTGAGCAGTTCTTC.